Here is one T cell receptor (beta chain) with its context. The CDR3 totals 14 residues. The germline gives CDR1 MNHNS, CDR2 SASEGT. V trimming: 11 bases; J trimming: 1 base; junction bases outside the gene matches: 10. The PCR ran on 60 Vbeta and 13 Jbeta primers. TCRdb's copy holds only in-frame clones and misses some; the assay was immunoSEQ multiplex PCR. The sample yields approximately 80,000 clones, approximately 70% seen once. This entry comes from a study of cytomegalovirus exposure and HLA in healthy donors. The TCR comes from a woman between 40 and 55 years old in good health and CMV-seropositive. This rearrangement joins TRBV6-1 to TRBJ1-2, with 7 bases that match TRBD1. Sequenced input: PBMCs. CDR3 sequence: CASWRGQSNYGYTF. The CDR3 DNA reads TGTGCCTCTTGGAGGGGACAGAGTAACTATGGCTACACCTTC.